These 20 T cell receptor beta chains came from one sample sequenced in a study of human versus mouse CDR3 diversity and MHC coevolution. Generated by immunoSEQ multiplex PCR, the TCRdb table keeps only in-frame clones and is missing some. The table lists some 60,000 clones, around 94% of them singletons. Sequenced material: naive CD4+ T cells from blood. The subset is: CD45RO-negative CD62L-positive naive CD4 T cells. The receptor source for this set is a person aged 55 to 75 in good health.

The chain links TRBV10-1 to TRBJ2-5; 9 bases are a match to TRBD1. Trimming at V came to 2 bases and at J to 2 bases, leaving 3 bases not matched to a gene. Germline CDR1 reads WNHNN; CDR2 reads SYGVQD (reference sequence). The CDR3 length is 15 residues. The CDR3: CASSEGTGRQETQYF. The CDR3 DNA reads as TGCGCCAGCAGTGAGGGGACAGGGAGACAAGAGACCCAGTACTTC.

The chain is built from TRBV5-1 and TRBJ1-5, with 8 bases fitting TRBD1. Looked up from germline, CDR1 is SGHRS and CDR2 is YFSETQ. The CDR3 extends over 16 amino acids. V gave up 0 bases and J gave up 4 bases; unmatched junction bases: 6. The CDR3 spells CASSLGEDRANQPQHF. The CDR3, as DNA: TGCGCCAGCAGCTTGGGGGAGGACAGGGCAAATCAGCCCCAGCATTTT.

The J gene is TRBJ2-3, the V gene TRBV5-1, with 8 nucleotides matching TRBD2. With V trimmed by 4 bases and J by 2 bases, 9 bases remained unmatched. Germline CDR1 and CDR2: SGHRS and YFSETQ. The CDR3 is 16 residues long. The CDR3 nucleotides read TGCGCCAGCAGCCCCGGGGGGGAAGGAGCCACAGATACGCAGTATTTT. It codes for CASSPGGEGATDTQYF.

The chain links TRBV18 to TRBJ2-2; no firm D call. The CDR3 runs to 14 residues. CDR1 and CDR2 from the germline V gene are KGHSH and LQKENI. V lost 3 bases and J lost 6, with 11 bases in between. In nucleotides, the CDR3 is TGTGCCAGCTCACCTTTGTCAAATGCCGGGGAGCTGTTTTTT. Residues: CASSPLSNAGELFF.

CDR3 protein: CASSGVQGGYNEQFF. For the CDR3, the DNA is TGTGCCAGCAGCGGCGTCCAGGGTGGTTACAATGAGCAGTTCTTC. The gene calls are TRBV7-9 and TRBJ2-1; tentative D call: TRBD1 (5 bases). CDR3 size: 15 residues. The V gene's germline CDR1 is SEHNR and CDR2 FQNEAQ (reference sequence). V was clipped by 5 bases and J by 4 bases, with 15 bases between them.

This clone was counted once. The chain uses TRBV7-6 and TRBJ1-2; D remains ambiguous. The CDR3 consists of 15 residues. Germline CDR1 is SGHVS and CDR2 is FNYEAQ. V was trimmed by 1 base and J by 7 bases, leaving 16 bases between them. The CDR3 region is CASSLVEGIAAGYTF. CDR3 nucleotides: TGTGCCAGCAGCTTAGTCGAGGGCATCGCGGCTGGCTACACCTTC.

The J gene is TRBJ2-7, the V gene TRBV14; tentatively, D is TRBD1 (5 bases). Trimming removed 3 bases from V and 3 bases from J, with 12 bases in between. CDR1 and CDR2 from the germline V gene are SGHDN and FVKESK. The CDR3 has 14 residues. CDR3 amino acids: CASSHRQLIYEQYF. The DNA for the CDR3 is TGTGCCAGCAGCCACCGACAGTTAATCTACGAGCAGTACTTC. Filled out from reference TRBV14 and TRBJ2-7, the complete variable domain reads EAGVTQFPSHSVIEKGQTVTLRCDPISGHDNLYWYRRVMGKEIKFLLHFVKESKQDESGMPNNRFLAERTGGTYSTLKVQPAELEDSGVYFCASSHRQLIYEQYFGPGTRLTVT.

This chain links TRBV9 with TRBJ2-1; 7 nucleotides line up with TRBD2. Germline V gives CDR1 SGDLS, CDR2 YYNGEE. CDR3 size: 17 residues. V trimming: 4 bases; J trimming: 0 bases; junction bases outside the gene matches: 10. The CDR3 loop is CASSSGLVSSSYNEQFF. CDR3 DNA sequence: TGTGCCAGCAGCTCCGGACTAGTCTCGAGCTCCTACAATGAGCAGTTCTTC.

The chain carries TRBV18 and TRBJ2-1, with 7 bases lining up with TRBD2. With 2 bases clipped from V and 6 bases from J, the junction kept 10 bases outside the gene matches. The CDR3 extends over 16 amino acids. Per germline, CDR1 KGHSH and CDR2 LQKENI. The CDR3 protein is CASSPAGRPGGNEQFF. DNA for the CDR3: TGTGCCAGCTCACCAGCGGGGCGACCGGGGGGCAATGAGCAGTTCTTC. The whole variable domain, filled in from reference TRBV18 and TRBJ2-1, reads NAGVMQNPRHLVRRRGQEARLRCSPMKGHSHVYWYRQLPEEGLKFMVYLQKENIIDESGMPKERFSAEFPKEGPSILRIQQVVRGDSAAYFCASSPAGRPGGNEQFFGPGTRLTVL.

The chain uses TRBV4-2 and TRBJ2-2; possibly TRBD2 for D (7 bases). The CDR3 has 16 amino acids. The V and J ends lost 1 base and 2 bases respectively, with 11 bases between them. Looked up from germline, CDR1 is LGHNA and CDR2 is YNFKEQ. This CDR3 is CASSQVGGQNTGELFF. The CDR3 nucleotides read TGTGCCAGCAGCCAAGTCGGGGGGCAAAACACCGGGGAGCTGTTTTTT.

DNA for the CDR3: TGCGCCAGCAGCTTTCGTCCAGATACGCAGTATTTT. It yields the protein CASSFRPDTQYF. V and J are TRBV5-1 and TRBJ2-3; unclear D gene. CDR1 SGHRS and CDR2 YFSETQ come from the germline V gene. Trimming took 2 bases from V and 4 from J, leaving 5 bases between them. This CDR3 spans 12 amino acids.

The V and J genes are TRBV18 and TRBJ2-7; 7 bases are shared with TRBD1. This CDR3 is built from 13 residues. Looked up from germline, CDR1 is KGHSH and CDR2 is LQKENI. V was clipped by 3 bases and J by 3 bases; unmatched bases: 2. The DNA for the CDR3 is TGTGCCAGCTCACCGGGACAGTTCTACGAGCAGTACTTC. This gives the protein CASSPGQFYEQYF.

CDR3 sequence (DNA): TGTGCCAGCTATACCGGGACTAGCGGACAAGAGACCCAGTACTTC. Translation: CASYTGTSGQETQYF. The chain uses TRBV2 and TRBJ2-5, with 11 bases fitting TRBD2. The CDR3 is 15 residues long. Trimming took 8 bases from V and 2 from J; bases not matched to a gene: 7. Germline V gives CDR1 SNHLY, CDR2 FYNNEI.

This sequence joins TRBV5-6 and TRBJ2-7, with a tentative D call TRBD1 (5 bases). Trimming pared 3 bases from V and 2 bases from J, leaving 12 bases between. The CDR3 sequence is 14 residues long. Germline lookup yields CDR1 SGHDT and CDR2 YYEEEE. The CDR3 sequence is CASSSDRLTYEQYF. CDR3 coding DNA: TGTGCCAGCAGCTCCGACAGACTTACCTACGAGCAGTACTTC. The full variable domain, with the rest looked up from reference TRBV5-6 and TRBJ2-7, is DAGVTQSPTHLIKTRGQQVTLRCSPKSGHDTVSWYQQALGQGPQFIFQYYEEEERQRGNFPDRFSGHQFPNYSSELNVNALLLGDSALYLCASSSDRLTYEQYFGPGTRLTVT.

The rearrangement links TRBV7-3 to TRBJ2-1, with 11 bases identical to TRBD2. Per germline, CDR1 SGHTA and CDR2 FQGTGA. This CDR3 is 15 amino acids long. The V gene end was trimmed by 5 bases and the J gene end by 5 bases; junction bases not matched to a gene: 5. The chain's CDR3 is CASSRRLAGNNEQFF. CDR3 coding DNA: TGTGCCAGCAGCCGACGACTAGCGGGGAACAATGAGCAGTTCTTC.

The V call is TRBV7-9, the J call TRBJ2-1, with 10 nucleotides matching TRBD2. Germline V CDR1 and CDR2: SEHNR, FQNEAQ (reference sequence). The CDR3 has 16 amino acids. J gave up 5 bases and V 3 bases, and 7 bases lay outside the gene matches. The CDR3 protein is CASSFRTSGQHNEQFF. The CDR3 DNA sequence: TGTGCCAGCAGCTTCAGGACTAGCGGCCAACACAATGAGCAGTTCTTC.

The gene calls are TRBV7-3 and TRBJ2-1; TRBD2 matches 10 bases. This CDR3 is built from 15 residues. J lost 8 bases, V lost 2 bases, and 6 bases had no gene match. Germline CDR1 reads SGHTA; CDR2 reads FQGTGA. The CDR3 loop is CASSLDSGRSDEQFF. CDR3 coding DNA: TGTGCCAGCAGCTTAGATAGCGGGAGGTCAGATGAGCAGTTCTTC.

V gene TRBV6-5 combines with J gene TRBJ2-7; 7 nucleotides align to TRBD1. V was clipped by 4 bases and J by 0 bases; unmatched bases: 6. From germline, CDR1 is MNHEY and CDR2 SVGAGI. This CDR3 spans 15 amino acids. CDR3 bases: TGTGCCAGCAGTTTAGGACAGGAGAGCTCCTACGAGCAGTACTTC. Its protein is CASSLGQESSYEQYF.

The chain links TRBV15 to TRBJ2-1, with 8 bases that match TRBD2. Germline lookup yields CDR1 LNHNV and CDR2 YYDKDF (reference sequence). J was trimmed by 10 bases and V by 7 bases; bases with no gene match: 9. This CDR3 spans 13 amino acids. DNA for the CDR3: TGTGCCACCAACACGGGAGGGGTAGGGGAGCAGTTCTTC. It yields the protein CATNTGGVGEQFF.

The chain recombines TRBV6-5 with TRBJ1-1, with TRBD1 identical over 8 bases. CDR1 and CDR2 (germline): MNHEY, SVGAGI. V lost 6 bases and J lost 5; bases outside the gene matches: 8. This CDR3 is 14 amino acids long. The chain's CDR3 is CASRKDRGGTEAFF. CDR3 nucleotide sequence: TGTGCCAGCAGAAAAGACAGGGGAGGGACTGAAGCTTTCTTT.